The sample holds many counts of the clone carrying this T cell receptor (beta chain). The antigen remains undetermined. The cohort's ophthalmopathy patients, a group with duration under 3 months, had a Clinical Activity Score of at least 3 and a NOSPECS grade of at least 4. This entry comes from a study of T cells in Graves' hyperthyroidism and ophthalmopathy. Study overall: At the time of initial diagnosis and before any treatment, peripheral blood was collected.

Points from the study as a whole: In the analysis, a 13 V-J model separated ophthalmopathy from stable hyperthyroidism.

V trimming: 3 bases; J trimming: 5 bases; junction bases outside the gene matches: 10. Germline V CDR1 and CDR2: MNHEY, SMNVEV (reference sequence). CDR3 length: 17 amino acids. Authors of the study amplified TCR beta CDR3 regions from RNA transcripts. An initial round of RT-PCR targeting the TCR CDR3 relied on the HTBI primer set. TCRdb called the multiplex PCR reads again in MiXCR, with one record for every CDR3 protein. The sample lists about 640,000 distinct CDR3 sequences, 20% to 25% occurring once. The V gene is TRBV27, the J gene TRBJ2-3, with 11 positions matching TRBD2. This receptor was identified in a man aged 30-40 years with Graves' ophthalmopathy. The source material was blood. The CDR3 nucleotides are TGTGCCAGCAGTTTTTTAGCGGGAGGGCCAGCGGAAGATACGCAGTATTTT. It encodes CASSFLAGGPAEDTQYF.